A single sample is the source of the 18 T cell receptor beta chains below, sequenced in a study of patients and donors after allogeneic stem cell transplantation. TCRdb ran MiXCR on the RT-PCR reads and lists one entry per CDR3 protein. Of 920,000 or so distinct CDR3 sequences in the sample, about 20% were seen once. Sample: blood, either unsorted or a sorted T cell fraction (not recorded which). These receptors all come from a human donor who was either an allogeneic HSCT recipient or a stem cell or donor lymphocyte infusion donor (not recorded which). It is not recorded whose cells these are; they may come from a transplant donor.

This chain connects TRBV20-1 to TRBJ2-1; 11 bases are shared with TRBD2. Per the germline V gene, CDR1 is DFQATT and CDR2 is SNEGSKA (reference sequence). The CDR3 runs to 14 residues. V shed 1 base and J 5 bases; nucleotides not matched to a gene: 1. The CDR3 nucleotides are TGCAGTGCTAGAGGACTAGCGGGAAACAATGAGCAGTTCTTC. Its protein is CSARGLAGNNEQFF.

This clonotype was seen more than once but under ten times. The CDR3 nucleotides read TGTGCCAGCAGCCCCGGCGGGACCCTCATAGATACGCAGTATTTT. Translated: CASSPGGTLIDTQYF. The chain recombines TRBV7-3 with TRBJ2-3, with D maybe TRBD2 (6 bases). CDR1 is SGHTA, CDR2 FQGTGA, per germline. V was trimmed by 5 bases and J by 5 bases, leaving 17 bases between them. This CDR3 has 15 amino acids.

The chain has TRBV27 and TRBJ2-5; tentative D call: TRBD1 (6 bases). V was cut by 5 bases and J by 5 bases, with 15 bases left in between. Looked up from germline, CDR1 is MNHEY and CDR2 is SMNVEV (reference sequence). There are 14 residues in the CDR3. The CDR3 coding sequence is TGTGCCAGCAGTCTCCAGGGGCCTCGGGAGACCCAGTACTTC. Its protein is CASSLQGPRETQYF.

The chain joins TRBV9 to TRBJ1-2; D not certain. Trimming shortened V by 4 bases and J by 7 bases, and 17 bases separated the two germline ends. This CDR3 spans 14 amino acids. CDR1 and CDR2 (germline): SGDLS, YYNGEE. The CDR3 DNA reads as TGTGCCAGCAGCCTCGACGGAGCCGAGGGTGGCTACACCTTC. Amino acids: CASSLDGAEGGYTF.

This clonotype has only a few counts. The chain is built from TRBV20-1 and TRBJ1-5, with 11 bases matching TRBD1. The CDR3 runs 16 residues. The V segment lost 6 bases and the J segment 5 bases; nucleotides outside the gene matches: 12. The V gene's germline CDR1 is DFQATT and CDR2 SNEGSKA (reference sequence). The CDR3 nucleotides are TGCAGTGCAGCCCAGGTTCGGACAGGGGGCGATCAGCCCCAGCATTTT. Its translation: CSAAQVRTGGDQPQHF.

This clonotype was seen a handful of times. The chain carries TRBV2 and TRBJ2-5, with 10 bases aligning to TRBD1. CDR3 size: 16 residues. The V and J ends lost 3 bases and 1 base, in that order; junction bases with no gene match: 5. The germline V gene has CDR1 SNHLY and CDR2 FYNNEI. In DNA form, the CDR3 reads TGTGCCAGCAGTGAGTGGACAGGGGGGGCCCAAGAGACCCAGTACTTC. Translation: CASSEWTGGAQETQYF.

This clonotype was seen a handful of times. The genes are TRBV27 and TRBJ2-1; D call uncertain. Trimming left V 8 bases short and J 5 bases short, with 13 bases between. Germline CDR1 MNHEY, CDR2 SMNVEV (reference sequence). The CDR3 has 13 residues. The CDR3 DNA reads as TGTGCCAGCTATGGACGTGAGGACAATGAGCAGTTCTTC. This encodes CASYGREDNEQFF.

This clonotype was recorded many times. The rearrangement joins TRBV15 to TRBJ1-1, with D unresolved. Germline lookup yields CDR1 LNHNV and CDR2 YYDKDF (reference sequence). CDR3 length: 14 amino acids. The V end lost 6 bases, the J end lost 6 bases, and 17 bases lay between the germline ends. CDR3 amino acids: CATSRKGTYSEAFF. The CDR3 bases are TGTGCCACCAGTCGAAAGGGTACTTACTCTGAAGCTTTCTTT.

This clonotype has only one observation. The gene calls are TRBV6-2 or TRBV6-3 and TRBJ1-2, with D unclear. V dropped 7 bases and J dropped 0 bases, with 6 bases sitting between them. The CDR3 length is 12 residues. Germline loops: CDR1 MNHEY, CDR2 SVGEGT. The CDR3 bases are TGTGCCAGCACCCGGCCTAACTATGGCTACACCTTC. Its translation is CASTRPNYGYTF.

This clonotype was observed a handful of times. The chain employs TRBV5-1 and TRBJ2-7; a possible D gene is TRBD2 (5 bases). The CDR3 has 16 amino acids. Germline V gene lookup returns CDR1 SGHRS and CDR2 YFSETQ. V was trimmed by 0 bases and J by 0 bases, leaving 13 bases between them. CDR3 in amino acids: CASSLAISGSSYEQYF. CDR3 coding DNA: TGCGCCAGCAGCTTGGCCATATCGGGGAGCTCCTACGAGCAGTACTTC. Together with reference TRBV5-1 and TRBJ2-7, the CDR3 gives the full variable domain: KAGVTQTPRYLIKTRGQQVTLSCSPISGHRSVSWYQQTPGQGLQFLFEYFSETQRNKGNFPGRFSGRQFSNSRSEMNVSTLELGDSALYLCASSLAISGSSYEQYFGPGTRLTVT.

The chain is built from TRBV7-2 and TRBJ2-7; TRBD1 aligns across 8 bases. The CDR3 spans 14 residues. V trimming: 8 bases; J trimming: 1 base; junction bases outside the gene matches: 7. Germline V gives CDR1 SGHTA, CDR2 FQGNSA. In DNA form, the CDR3 reads TGTGCCAGCTTGGCCGGGACAGGATCCTACGAGCAGTACTTC. Translating it yields CASLAGTGSYEQYF. The complete variable domain, with remaining parts taken from reference TRBV7-2 and TRBJ2-7, reads GAGVSQSPSNKVTEKGKDVELRCDPISGHTALYWYRQSLGQGLEFLIYFQGNSAPDKSGLPSDRFSAERTGGSVSTLTIQRTQQEDSAVYLCASLAGTGSYEQYFGPGTRLTVT.

This clonotype was detected only a few times. This chain joins TRBV27 and TRBJ2-7; D not resolved. The CDR3 totals 17 residues. Germline loops: CDR1 MNHEY, CDR2 SMNVEV (reference sequence). Trimming stripped 4 bases from V and 0 bases from J, with 19 bases between. Here the CDR3 DNA reads TGTGCCAGCAGTTCACCGAACACCAGGAGAGTCTCCTACGAGCAGTACTTC. Amino acid sequence: CASSSPNTRRVSYEQYF.

This clonotype was detected a few times. This chain connects TRBV20-1 to TRBJ1-6, with a tentative D call TRBD1 (6 bases). The CDR3 extends over 14 amino acids. Germline V gene data show CDR1 as DFQATT and CDR2 as SNEGSKA (reference sequence). V lost 0 bases and J 9 bases, leaving 12 bases between the germline ends. The CDR3 coding sequence is TGCAGTGCTAGAGATCAGACCAGGGGTTCACCCCTCCACTTT. This sequence encodes CSARDQTRGSPLHF.

At least ten counts were recorded for this clonotype. V gene TRBV27 combines with J gene TRBJ2-7, with TRBD2 matching 7 bases. CDR3 length: 18 residues. The V gene's germline CDR1 is MNHEY and CDR2 SMNVEV (reference sequence). The V segment lost 2 bases and the J segment 0 bases; nucleotides outside the gene matches: 13. The CDR3 region has the DNA TGTGCCAGCAGTTTAGGGAGCGGGACTTATCTCAGCTCCTACGAGCAGTACTTC. It is translated as CASSLGSGTYLSSYEQYF.

This clonotype was observed a few times. This chain connects TRBV20-1 to TRBJ1-5; D is unresolved. The V end lost 1 base, the J end lost 6 bases, and 13 bases lay between the germline ends. There are 14 residues in the CDR3. The germline V gene encodes CDR1 DFQATT and CDR2 SNEGSKA (reference sequence). DNA of the CDR3: TGCAGTGCTAGAGGACCTTTGGAGGGTCAGCCCCAGCATTTT. Its protein product is CSARGPLEGQPQHF.

This clonotype was recorded a few times. CDR3 protein: CASSGNPQTSLAGNTDTQYF. CDR3 DNA: TGTGCCAGCAGCGGTAACCCCCAGACGTCTCTGGCGGGGAACACAGATACGCAGTATTTT. The gene calls are TRBV9 and TRBJ2-3; D is possibly TRBD2 (6 bases). This CDR3 has 20 amino acids. With 3 bases removed from V and 2 bases from J, the gap between germline ends came to 28 bases. Germline V gene data show CDR1 as SGDLS and CDR2 as YYNGEE.

The J gene is TRBJ2-5, the V gene TRBV10-3; D unclear. This CDR3 is 12 amino acids long. Trimming took off 4 bases at V and 2 bases at J, with 5 bases between the two ends. Germline CDR1 is ENHRY and CDR2 is SYGVKD. CDR3 in amino acids: CAISAQQETQYF. The CDR3 nucleotides read TGTGCCATCAGTGCCCAACAAGAGACCCAGTACTTC.

The rearrangement links TRBV2 to TRBJ1-2, with 11 bases that match TRBD1. V lost 3 bases and J lost 6; bases outside the gene matches: 9. CDR1 and CDR2 (germline): SNHLY, FYNNEI. The length of the CDR3 is 16 residues. In DNA form, the CDR3 reads TGTGCCAGCAGTGAGTGGACAGGGGGCTTTTTGGATGGCTACACCTTC. It translates to CASSEWTGGFLDGYTF. The variable domain in full, with the rest retrieved from reference TRBV2 and TRBJ1-2, is EPEVTQTPSHQVTQMGQEVILRCVPISNHLYFYWYRQILGQKVEFLVSFYNNEISEKSEIFDDQFSVERPDGSNFTLKIRSTKLEDSAMYFCASSEWTGGFLDGYTFGSGTRLTVV.